This T cell receptor (beta chain) was sequenced during a study of T cells expressing NK-cell markers. Study-wide background: CD3+CD56+NKG2C+, CD3+CD56+NKG2C- and CD3+CD56-NKG2C+ T cells, once sorted, supplied the TCR beta repertoires. Study observations and caveats: The study found these clonotypes also leading the CD3+CD56-NKG2C+ fraction in a few donors. 1.0-7.0% of CD8+ T cells in 6 or 7 donors belonged to dominant NKG2C+ clonotypes.

For this clonotype: Its matching antigen is unknown.

Per germline, CDR1 SQVTM and CDR2 ANQGSEA. The CDR3 is made up of 14 amino acids. As the method of synthesis, 5'RACE template switching with UMIs yielded TCR beta cDNA. With the 5' RACE reads reprocessed, TCRdb shows one record per CDR3 protein and no DNA. Recorded for this sample: some 300,000 distinct CDR3 sequences. The source of this sequence is a man aged 18 to 29 in good health. The material sequenced was blood T cells: a sorted CD56 or NKG2C T cell subset, CD4+ or CD8+ T cells, or bulk PBMC T cells (not recorded which). The rearrangement joins TRBV29-1 to TRBJ2-1; TCRdb gives TRBD1 as the D gene, but with no DNA this cannot be confirmed. CDR3 sequence reads: CSVYGQDYAREQFF.